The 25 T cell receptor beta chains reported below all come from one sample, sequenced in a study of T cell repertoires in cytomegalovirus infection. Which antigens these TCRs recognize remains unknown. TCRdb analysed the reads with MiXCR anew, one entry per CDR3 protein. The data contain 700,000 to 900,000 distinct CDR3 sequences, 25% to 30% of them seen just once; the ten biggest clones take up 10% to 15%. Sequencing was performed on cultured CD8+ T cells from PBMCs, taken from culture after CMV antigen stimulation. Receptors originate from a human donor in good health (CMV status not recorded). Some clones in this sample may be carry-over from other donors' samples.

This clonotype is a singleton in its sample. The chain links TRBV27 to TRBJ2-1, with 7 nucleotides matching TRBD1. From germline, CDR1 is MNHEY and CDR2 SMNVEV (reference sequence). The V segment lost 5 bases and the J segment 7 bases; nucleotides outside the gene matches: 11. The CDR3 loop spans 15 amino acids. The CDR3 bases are TGTGCCAGCAGTCGACGGGACAGAGACTGGAATGAGCAGTTCTTC. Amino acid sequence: CASSRRDRDWNEQFF.

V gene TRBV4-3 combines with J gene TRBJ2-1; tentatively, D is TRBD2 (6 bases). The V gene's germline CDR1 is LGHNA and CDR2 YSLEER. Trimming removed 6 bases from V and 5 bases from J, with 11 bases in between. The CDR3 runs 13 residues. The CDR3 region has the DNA TGCGCCAGCAGTGGGGGGAGAGACAATGAGCAGTTCTTC. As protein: CASSGGRDNEQFF.

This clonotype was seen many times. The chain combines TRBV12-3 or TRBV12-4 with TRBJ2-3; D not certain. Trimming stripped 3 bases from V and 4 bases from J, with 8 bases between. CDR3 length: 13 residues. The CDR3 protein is CASSFELADTQYF. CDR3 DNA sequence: TGTGCCAGCAGTTTTGAGCTCGCAGATACGCAGTATTTT.

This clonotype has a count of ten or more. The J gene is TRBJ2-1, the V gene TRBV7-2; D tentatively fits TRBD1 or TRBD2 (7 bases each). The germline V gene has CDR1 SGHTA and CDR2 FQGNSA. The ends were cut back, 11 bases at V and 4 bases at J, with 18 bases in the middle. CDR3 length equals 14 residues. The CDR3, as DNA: TGTGCCGCTTCCAGGGGGGGGCCATACAATGAGCAGTTCTTC. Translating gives CAASRGGPYNEQFF.

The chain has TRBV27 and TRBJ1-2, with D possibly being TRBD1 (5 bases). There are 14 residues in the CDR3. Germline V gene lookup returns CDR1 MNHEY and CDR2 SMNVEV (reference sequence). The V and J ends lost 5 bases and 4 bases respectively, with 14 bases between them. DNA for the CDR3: TGTGCCAGCAGTGCTACCCAGGGTATCTATGGCTACACCTTC. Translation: CASSATQGIYGYTF.

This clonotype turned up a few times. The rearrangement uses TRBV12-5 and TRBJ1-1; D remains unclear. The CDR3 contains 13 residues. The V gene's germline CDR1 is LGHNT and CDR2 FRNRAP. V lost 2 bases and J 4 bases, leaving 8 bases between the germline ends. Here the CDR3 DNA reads TGTGCTAGTGGTTTGAATAGCTTCACTGAAGCTTTCTTT. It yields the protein CASGLNSFTEAFF.

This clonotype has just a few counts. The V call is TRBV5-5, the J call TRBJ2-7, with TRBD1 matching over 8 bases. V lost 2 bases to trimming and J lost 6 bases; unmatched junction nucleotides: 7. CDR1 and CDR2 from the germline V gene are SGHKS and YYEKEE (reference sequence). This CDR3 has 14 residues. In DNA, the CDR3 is TGTGCCAGCAGCTTCGGACAGGGAGGCCTCGAGCAGTACTTC. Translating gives CASSFGQGGLEQYF.

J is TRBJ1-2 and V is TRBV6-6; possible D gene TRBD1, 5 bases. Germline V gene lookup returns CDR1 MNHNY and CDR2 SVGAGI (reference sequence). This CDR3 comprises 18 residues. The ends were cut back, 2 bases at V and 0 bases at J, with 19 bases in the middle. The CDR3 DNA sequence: TGTGCCAGCAGTTACGGGGTGAAGAGGGACTATACTAACTATGGCTACACCTTC. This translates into CASSYGVKRDYTNYGYTF.

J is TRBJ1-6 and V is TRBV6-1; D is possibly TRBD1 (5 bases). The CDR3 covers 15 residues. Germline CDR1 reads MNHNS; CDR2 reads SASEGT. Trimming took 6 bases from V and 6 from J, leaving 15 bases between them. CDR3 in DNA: TGTGCCAGCAGACCCGACAGAGGGGTTAATTCACCCCTCCACTTT. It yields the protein CASRPDRGVNSPLHF.

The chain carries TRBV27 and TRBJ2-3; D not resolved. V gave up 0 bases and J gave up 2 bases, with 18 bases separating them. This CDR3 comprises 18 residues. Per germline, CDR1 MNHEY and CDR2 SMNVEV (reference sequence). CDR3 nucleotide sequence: TGTGCCAGCAGTTTATCCCCAGAGGCGGCCATTTTCACAGATACGCAGTATTTT. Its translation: CASSLSPEAAIFTDTQYF.

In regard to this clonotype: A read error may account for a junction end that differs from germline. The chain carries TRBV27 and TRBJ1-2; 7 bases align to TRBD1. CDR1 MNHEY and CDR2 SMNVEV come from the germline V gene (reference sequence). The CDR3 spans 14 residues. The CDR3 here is CASSPGTVGYGYAF. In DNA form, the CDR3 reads TGTGCCAGCAGTCCTGGGACAGTCGGTTATGGCTACGCCTTC.

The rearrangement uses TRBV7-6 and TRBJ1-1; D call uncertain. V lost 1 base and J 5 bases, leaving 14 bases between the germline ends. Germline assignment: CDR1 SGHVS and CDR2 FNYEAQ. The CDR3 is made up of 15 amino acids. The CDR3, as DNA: TGTGCCAGCAGCTTAGTTGACGTTGGCGAGACTGAAGCTTTCTTT. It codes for CASSLVDVGETEAFF.

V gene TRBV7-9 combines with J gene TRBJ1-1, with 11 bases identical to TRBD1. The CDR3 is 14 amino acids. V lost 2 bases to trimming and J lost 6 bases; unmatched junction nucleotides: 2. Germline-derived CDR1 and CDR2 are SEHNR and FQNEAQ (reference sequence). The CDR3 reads CASSLPGQGAEAFF. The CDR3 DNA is TGTGCCAGCAGCTTACCGGGACAGGGGGCTGAAGCTTTCTTT.

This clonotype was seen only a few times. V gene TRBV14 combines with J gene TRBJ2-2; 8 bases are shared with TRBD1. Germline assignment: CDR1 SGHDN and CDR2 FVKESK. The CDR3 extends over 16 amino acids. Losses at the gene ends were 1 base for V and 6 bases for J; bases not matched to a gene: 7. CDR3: CASSQGGQAGAGELFF. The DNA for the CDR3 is TGTGCCAGCAGCCAAGGGGGACAGGCAGGAGCCGGGGAGCTGTTTTTT.

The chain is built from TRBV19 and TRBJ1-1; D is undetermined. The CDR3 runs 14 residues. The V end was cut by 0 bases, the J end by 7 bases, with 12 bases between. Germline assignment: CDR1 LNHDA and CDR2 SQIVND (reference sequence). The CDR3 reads CASSIDRTEDEAFF. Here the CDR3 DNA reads TGTGCCAGTAGTATAGATAGAACAGAAGATGAAGCTTTCTTT.

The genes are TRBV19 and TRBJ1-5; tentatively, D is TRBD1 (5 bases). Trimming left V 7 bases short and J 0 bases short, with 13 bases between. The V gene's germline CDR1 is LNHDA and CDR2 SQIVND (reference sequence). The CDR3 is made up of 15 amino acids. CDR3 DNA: TGTGCCAGTATAGGGGCGATTCTTAGCAATCAGCCCCAGCATTTT. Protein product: CASIGAILSNQPQHF.

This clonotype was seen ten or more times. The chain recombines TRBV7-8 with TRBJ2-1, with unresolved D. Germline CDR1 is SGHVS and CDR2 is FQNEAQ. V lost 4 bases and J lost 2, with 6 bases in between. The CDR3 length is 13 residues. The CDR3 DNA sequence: TGTGCCAGCAGCTGGTCCGCCTACAATGAGCAGTTCTTC. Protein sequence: CASSWSAYNEQFF.

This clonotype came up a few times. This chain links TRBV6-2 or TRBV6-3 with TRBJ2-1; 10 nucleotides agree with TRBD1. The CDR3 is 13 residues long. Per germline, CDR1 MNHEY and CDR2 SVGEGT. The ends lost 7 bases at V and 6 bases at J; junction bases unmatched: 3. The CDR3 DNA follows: TGTGCCAGCATTCGGACAGGGGGCAATGAGCAGTTCTTC. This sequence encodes CASIRTGGNEQFF.

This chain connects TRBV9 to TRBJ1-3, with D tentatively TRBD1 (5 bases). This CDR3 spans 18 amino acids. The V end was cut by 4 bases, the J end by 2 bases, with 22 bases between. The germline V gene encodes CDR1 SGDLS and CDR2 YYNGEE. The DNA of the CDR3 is TGTGCCAGCAGCCTACGTGGGACGGCCAATAGGCCTGGAAACACCATATATTTT. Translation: CASSLRGTANRPGNTIYF.

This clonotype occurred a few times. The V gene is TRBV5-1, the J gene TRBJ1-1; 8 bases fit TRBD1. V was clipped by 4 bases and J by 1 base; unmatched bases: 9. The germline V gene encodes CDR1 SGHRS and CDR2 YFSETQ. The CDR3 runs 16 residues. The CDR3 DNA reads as TGCGCCAGCAGCCACTCCCAGACAGGGGCGAACACTGAAGCTTTCTTT. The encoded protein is CASSHSQTGANTEAFF. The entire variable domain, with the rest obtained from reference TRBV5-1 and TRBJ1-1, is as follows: KAGVTQTPRYLIKTRGQQVTLSCSPISGHRSVSWYQQTPGQGLQFLFEYFSETQRNKGNFPGRFSGRQFSNSRSEMNVSTLELGDSALYLCASSHSQTGANTEAFFGQGTRLTVV.

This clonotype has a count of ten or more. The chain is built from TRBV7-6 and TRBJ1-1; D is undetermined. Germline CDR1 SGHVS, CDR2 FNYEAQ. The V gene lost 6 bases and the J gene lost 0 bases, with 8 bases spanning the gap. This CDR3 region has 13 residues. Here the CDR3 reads CASSPIMNTEAFF. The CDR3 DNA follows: TGTGCCAGCAGTCCAATAATGAACACTGAAGCTTTCTTT.

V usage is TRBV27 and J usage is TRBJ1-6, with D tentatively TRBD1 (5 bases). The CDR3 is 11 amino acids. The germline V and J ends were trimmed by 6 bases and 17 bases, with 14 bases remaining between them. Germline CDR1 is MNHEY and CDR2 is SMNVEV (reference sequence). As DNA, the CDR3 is TGTGCCAGCAGACAGGACATGGCTTTCCACTTT. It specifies CASRQDMAFHF.

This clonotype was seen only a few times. CDR3 in amino acids: CASGFQGGFSEQYF. CDR3 bases: TGTGCTAGTGGTTTTCAGGGGGGCTTCTCCGAGCAGTACTTC. This chain uses TRBV12-5 with TRBJ2-7; D possibly corresponds to TRBD1 (7 bases). The V end was cut by 3 bases, the J end by 6 bases, with 15 bases between. Germline assignment: CDR1 LGHNT and CDR2 FRNRAP. This CDR3 contains 14 residues.

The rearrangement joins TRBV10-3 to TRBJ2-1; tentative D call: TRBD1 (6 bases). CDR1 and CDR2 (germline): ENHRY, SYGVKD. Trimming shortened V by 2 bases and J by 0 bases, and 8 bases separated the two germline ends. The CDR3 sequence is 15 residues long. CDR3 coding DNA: TGTGCCATCAGTGAGGCAGGGGACTCCTACAATGAGCAGTTCTTC. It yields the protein CAISEAGDSYNEQFF.

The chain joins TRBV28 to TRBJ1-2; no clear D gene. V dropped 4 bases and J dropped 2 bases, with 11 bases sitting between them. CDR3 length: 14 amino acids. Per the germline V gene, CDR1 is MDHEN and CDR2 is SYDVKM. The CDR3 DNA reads TGTGCCAGCAGTTCCTTCGAACAGAACTATGGCTACACCTTC. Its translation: CASSSFEQNYGYTF.